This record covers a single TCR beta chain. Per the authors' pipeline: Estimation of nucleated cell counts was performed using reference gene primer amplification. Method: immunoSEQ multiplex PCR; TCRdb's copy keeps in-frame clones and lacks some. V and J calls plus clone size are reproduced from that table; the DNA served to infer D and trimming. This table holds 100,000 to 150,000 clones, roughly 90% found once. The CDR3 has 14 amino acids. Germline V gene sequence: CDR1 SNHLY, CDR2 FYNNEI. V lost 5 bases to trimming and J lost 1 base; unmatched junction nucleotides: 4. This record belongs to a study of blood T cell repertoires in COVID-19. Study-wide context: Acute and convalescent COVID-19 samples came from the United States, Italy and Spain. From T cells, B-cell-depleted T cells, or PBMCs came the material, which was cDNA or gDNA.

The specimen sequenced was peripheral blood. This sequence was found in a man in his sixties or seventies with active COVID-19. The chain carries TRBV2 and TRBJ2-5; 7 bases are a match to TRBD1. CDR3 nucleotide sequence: TGTGCCAGCAGTCCCGGACAGGTCCAAGAGACCCAGTACTTC. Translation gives CASSPGQVQETQYF.